These 9 T cell receptor beta chains came from one sample sequenced in a study of T-cell memory formation after mild COVID-19. TCRdb redid the calling of the 5' RACE reads with MiXCR, one entry per CDR3 protein. The table records hundreds of thousands of distinct CDR3 sequences, around 28% of them present only once. The sequenced material came from PBMCs or a T cell subset sorted from them (not recorded which). These receptors were taken from an adult woman who had mild COVID-19 (a few samples of this study predate the infection). Cell type and time point are not known.

V and J are TRBV10-3 and TRBJ2-3, with TRBD1 matching over 7 bases. J lost 6 bases, V lost 4 bases, and 7 bases had no gene match. This CDR3 is built from 14 residues. Germline CDR1 reads ENHRY; CDR2 reads SYGVKD. This CDR3 is CAISAGDSSDTQYF. Written as DNA, the CDR3 is TGTGCCATCAGTGCCGGGGACAGTTCGGATACGCAGTATTTT.

This rearrangement joins TRBV20-1 to TRBJ2-2, with a possible D match to TRBD1 (6 bases). Per the germline V gene, CDR1 is DFQATT and CDR2 is SNEGSKA (reference sequence). V was trimmed by 6 bases and J by 2 bases, leaving 13 bases between them. CDR3 length: 14 amino acids. Here the CDR3 DNA reads TGCAGTGCCCGGGACACCCAAAACACCGGGGAGCTGTTTTTT. Encoded protein: CSARDTQNTGELFF.

This chain links TRBV30 with TRBJ2-2; D may correspond to TRBD1 or TRBD2 (7 bases each). The germline CDR1 and CDR2 sequences are GTSNPN and SVGIG (reference sequence). V lost 8 bases, J lost 2 bases, and 12 bases lay in between. CDR3 length: 13 amino acids. CDR3 in amino acids: CAGGDSNTGELFF. CDR3 DNA sequence: TGTGCCGGGGGGGACAGTAACACCGGGGAGCTGTTTTTT.

This chain connects TRBV7-8 to TRBJ1-5, with D tentatively TRBD1 (5 bases). V was shortened by 4 bases and J by 7 bases, with 20 bases between the two germline ends. Germline V gives CDR1 SGHVS, CDR2 FQNEAQ. CDR3 size: 16 residues. CDR3 protein: CASSSSGRGGGQPQHF. The CDR3 nucleotides read TGTGCCAGCAGCTCGTCGGGACGCGGGGGAGGGCAGCCCCAGCATTTT.

This clonotype was counted ten times or more. The chain is built from TRBV4-2 and TRBJ2-5; TRBD2 agrees at 11 bases. V gave up 3 bases and J gave up 1 base; unmatched junction bases: 1. Germline CDR1 is LGHNA and CDR2 is YNFKEQ. The CDR3 totals 15 residues. CDR3 protein: CASSQTSGVQETQYF. DNA for the CDR3: TGTGCCAGCAGCCAGACTAGCGGGGTCCAAGAGACCCAGTACTTC.

The rearrangement uses TRBV2 and TRBJ2-3; 10 nucleotides match TRBD2. The junction had 11 bases not matched to a gene; V was cut back by 7 bases and J by 7 bases. Germline CDR1 SNHLY, CDR2 FYNNEI. The CDR3 sequence is 15 residues long. CDR3 bases: TGTGCCAGCAAACCAGCGGGGGGGCGAATTCATACGCAGTATTTT. This codes for CASKPAGGRIHTQYF.

This sequence joins TRBV24-1 and TRBJ2-3; TRBD2 agrees at 16 bases. V dropped 4 bases and J dropped 5; count of bases not matched to a gene: 8. Germline-derived CDR1 and CDR2 are KGHDR and SFDVKD. The CDR3 consists of 18 residues. CDR3 residues: CATSDPGLAGGPLDTQYF. CDR3 nucleotide sequence: TGTGCCACCAGTGACCCGGGACTAGCGGGAGGGCCTCTAGATACGCAGTATTTT.

Only a few counts were recorded for this clonotype. The chain couples TRBV7-6 to TRBJ1-2; TRBD1 agrees at 9 bases. The CDR3 covers 17 residues. With 2 bases clipped from V and 3 bases from J, the junction kept 10 bases outside the gene matches. CDR1 and CDR2 (germline): SGHVS, FNYEAQ. CDR3 sequence reads: CASSLMGYRGRDYGYTF. The DNA of the CDR3 is TGTGCCAGCAGCTTAATGGGATACAGGGGGCGCGACTATGGCTACACCTTC.

This rearrangement joins TRBV7-9 to TRBJ1-1; tentative D call: TRBD1 (6 bases). V dropped 5 bases and J dropped 5 bases, with 9 bases sitting between them. The germline V gene encodes CDR1 SEHNR and CDR2 FQNEAQ (reference sequence). The CDR3 totals 12 residues. The DNA for the CDR3 is TGTGCCAGCAGCCCAGGACAGACTGAAGCTTTCTTT. Translation gives CASSPGQTEAFF.